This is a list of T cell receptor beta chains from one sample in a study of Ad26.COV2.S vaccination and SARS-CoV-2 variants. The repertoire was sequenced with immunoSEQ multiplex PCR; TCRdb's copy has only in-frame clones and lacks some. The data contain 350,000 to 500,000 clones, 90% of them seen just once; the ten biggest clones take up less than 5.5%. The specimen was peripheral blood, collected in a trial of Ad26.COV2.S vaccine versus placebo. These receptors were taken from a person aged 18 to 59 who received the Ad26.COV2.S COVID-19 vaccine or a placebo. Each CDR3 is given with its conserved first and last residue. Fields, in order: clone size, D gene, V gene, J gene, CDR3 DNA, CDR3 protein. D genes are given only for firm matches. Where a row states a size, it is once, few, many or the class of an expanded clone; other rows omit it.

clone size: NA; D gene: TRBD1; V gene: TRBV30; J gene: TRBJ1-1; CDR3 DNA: TGTGCCTGGAGGGGGACAGCCTACACTGAAGCTTTCTTT; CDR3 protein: CAWRGTAYTEAFF
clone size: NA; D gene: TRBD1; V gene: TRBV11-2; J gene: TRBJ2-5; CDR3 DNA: TGTGCCAGCAGCGTGGGGGACAGTAACCAAGAGACCCAGTACTTC; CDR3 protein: CASSVGDSNQETQYF
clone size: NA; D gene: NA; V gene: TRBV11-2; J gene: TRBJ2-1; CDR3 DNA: TGTGCCAGCAGCGAGGGGGGAGGCCATGAGCAGTTCTTC; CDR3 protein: CASSEGGGHEQFF
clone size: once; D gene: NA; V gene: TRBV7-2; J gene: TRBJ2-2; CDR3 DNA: TGTGCCAGCAGCTTAAGGGCTACCGGGGAGCTGTTTTTT; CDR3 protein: CASSLRATGELFF
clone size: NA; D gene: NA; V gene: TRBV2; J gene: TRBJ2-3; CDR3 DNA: TGTGCCAGCAGTGAGCAGGTTCTCACAGATACGCAGTATTTT; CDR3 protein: CASSEQVLTDTQYF
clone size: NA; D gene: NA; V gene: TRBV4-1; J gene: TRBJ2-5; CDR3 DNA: TGCGCCAGCAGCCAAGCTCTAGCGAGTCAAGAGACCCAGTACTTC; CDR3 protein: CASSQALASQETQYF
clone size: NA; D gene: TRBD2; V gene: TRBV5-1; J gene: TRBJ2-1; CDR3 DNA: TGCGCCAGCAGCTTGCGGGCTAGCGGCCTGAATGAGCAGTTCTTC; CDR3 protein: CASSLRASGLNEQFF
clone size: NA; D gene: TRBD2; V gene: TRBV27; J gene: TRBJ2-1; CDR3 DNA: TGTGCCAGCAGTTTCGGGCTAGCGGCTTACAATGAGCAGTTCTTC; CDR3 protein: CASSFGLAAYNEQFF
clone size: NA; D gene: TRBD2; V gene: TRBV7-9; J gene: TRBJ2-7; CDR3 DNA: TGTGCCAGCAGCTCTCAGCGGGAGGGCCGGGACGAGCAGTACTTC; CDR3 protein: CASSSQREGRDEQYF
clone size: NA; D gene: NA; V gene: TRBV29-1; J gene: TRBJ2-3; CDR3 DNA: TGCAGCGTTGAAGATGTTCCGGAGGACAGACAGTATTTT; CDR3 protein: CSVEDVPEDRQYF
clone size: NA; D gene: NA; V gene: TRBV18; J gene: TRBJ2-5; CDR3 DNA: TGTGCCAGCTCACCCGGGACCGAAGAGACCCAGTACTTC; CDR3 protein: CASSPGTEETQYF
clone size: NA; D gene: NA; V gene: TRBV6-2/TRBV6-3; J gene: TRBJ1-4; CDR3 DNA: TGTGCCAGCAGTCCGGACCGTACTAATGAAAAACTGTTTTTT; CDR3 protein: CASSPDRTNEKLFF
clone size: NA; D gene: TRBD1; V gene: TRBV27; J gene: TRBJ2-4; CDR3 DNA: TGTGCCAGCAGTACAAACTCGGGACAGGGGAACATTCAGTACTTC; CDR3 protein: CASSTNSGQGNIQYF
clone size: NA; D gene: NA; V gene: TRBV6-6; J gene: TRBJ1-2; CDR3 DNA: TGTGCCAGCAGTTACCCGCCGACGGGCTACTATGGCTACACCTTC; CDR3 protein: CASSYPPTGYYGYTF
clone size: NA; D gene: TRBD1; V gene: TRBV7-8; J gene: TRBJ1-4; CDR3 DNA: TGTGCCAGCAGCTTAGACAGGGGGAAGAGTGAAAAACTGTTTTTT; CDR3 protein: CASSLDRGKSEKLFF
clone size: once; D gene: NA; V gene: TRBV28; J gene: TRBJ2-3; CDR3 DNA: TGTGCCAGCAGTTTAACAAGAGATACGCAGTATTTT; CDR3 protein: CASSLTRDTQYF
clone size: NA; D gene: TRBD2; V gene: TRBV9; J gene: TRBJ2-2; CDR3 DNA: TGTGCCAGCAGCGACCGGACTAGCGGGAGGGGACCGAACACCGGGGAGCTGTTTTTT; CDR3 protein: CASSDRTSGRGPNTGELFF
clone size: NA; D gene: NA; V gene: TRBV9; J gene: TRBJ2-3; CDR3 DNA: TGTGCCAGCAGCGTAGAGGGCAGGAGCACAGATACGCAGTATTTT; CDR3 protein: CASSVEGRSTDTQYF
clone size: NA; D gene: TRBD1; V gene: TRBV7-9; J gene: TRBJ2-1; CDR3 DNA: TGTGCCAGCAGCTTTGGCCGGGACAGGGGGCTCAATGAGCAGTTCTTC; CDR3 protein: CASSFGRDRGLNEQFF
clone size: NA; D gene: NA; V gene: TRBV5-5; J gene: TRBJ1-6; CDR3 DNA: TGTGCCAGCAGCTCCCGGGGGCCCGGGGGATCACCCCTCCACTTT; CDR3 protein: CASSSRGPGGSPLHF
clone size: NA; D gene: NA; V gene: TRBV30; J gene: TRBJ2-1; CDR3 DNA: TGTGCCTGGAGTGGTAGCCGGGCAAATGAGCAGTTCTTC; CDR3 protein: CAWSGSRANEQFF
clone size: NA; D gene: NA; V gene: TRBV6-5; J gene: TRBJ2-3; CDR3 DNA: TGTGCCAGCAGGGGAGAAAGCACAGATACGCAGTATTTT; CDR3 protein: CASRGESTDTQYF
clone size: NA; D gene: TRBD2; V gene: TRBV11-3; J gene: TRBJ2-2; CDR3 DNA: TGTGCCAGCAGCGTTACTAGCGGGAGTAGCACCGGGGAGCTGTTTTTT; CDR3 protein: CASSVTSGSSTGELFF
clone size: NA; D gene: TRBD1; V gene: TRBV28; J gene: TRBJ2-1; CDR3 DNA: TGTGCCAGCAGTAACTGGGACAGACTAACTTACAATGAGCAGTTCTTC; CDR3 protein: CASSNWDRLTYNEQFF